These 12 T cell receptor beta chains were all obtained from the same sample, sequenced in a study of T cells in Graves' hyperthyroidism and ophthalmopathy. The TCR beta CDR3 regions underwent amplification using RNA transcripts as the source. The HTBI primer set served for first-round RT-PCR of the TCR CDR3. TCRdb fed the multiplex PCR reads into MiXCR, producing one record per CDR3 protein. The profile covers fewer than 700,000 distinct CDR3 sequences, with roughly 15% appearing a single time and approximately 3.8% taken by the ten largest. Sequenced: blood. These receptors all come from a woman in her 30s with Graves' hyperthyroidism.

Remarks on this clonotype: Just one base apart from a much larger clone, this may be a read error. The chain couples TRBV7-9 to TRBJ2-1, with D tentatively TRBD2 (5 bases). The end of the DNA aligns better with TRBJ2-7, so the J call may be wrong. Germline V gives CDR1 SEHNR, CDR2 FQNEAQ (reference sequence). This CDR3 spans 12 amino acids. The CDR3 DNA is TGTGCCAGCGGGTCCGACTACAATGAGCAGTACTTC. Its translation: CASGSDYNEQYF.

In its sample, this clonotype was seen many times. The chain uses TRBV27 and TRBJ1-1; D may be TRBD1 (5 bases). The CDR3 covers 17 residues. CDR1 MNHEY and CDR2 SMNVEV come from the germline V gene (reference sequence). V lost 3 bases and J lost 1, with 18 bases in between. The CDR3 is CASSFTGQGEGNTEAFF. The CDR3 bases are TGTGCCAGCAGTTTCACCGGGCAGGGTGAGGGGAACACTGAAGCTTTCTTT.

This clonotype turned up a few times. The CDR3: CASGGRGGSSYNEQFF. For the CDR3, the DNA is TGTGCCAGCGGGGGTCGGGGGGGGAGCTCCTACAATGAGCAGTTCTTC. This chain joins TRBV28 and TRBJ2-1; TRBD2 matches at 8 bases. The CDR3 loop spans 16 amino acids. Trimming took 8 bases from V and 0 from J; bases not matched to a gene: 9. The germline V gene has CDR1 MDHEN and CDR2 SYDVKM.

This clonotype was counted only a few times. The junction differs from germline at one of its ends, possibly a read error. The V gene is TRBV7-2, the J gene TRBJ2-2; TRBD2 aligns across 9 bases. The CDR3 loop spans 19 amino acids. CDR1 SGHTA and CDR2 FQGNSA come from the germline V gene. This CDR3 is CASSLMMGLAYRNTGKLFF. CDR3 nucleotides: TGTGCCAGCAGCTTAATGATGGGACTAGCCTATCGGAACACCGGGAAGCTGTTTTTT.

This clonotype showed up many times. The J gene is TRBJ2-7, the V gene TRBV7-2, with unresolved D. CDR3 size: 14 residues. CDR1 SGHTA and CDR2 FQGNSA come from the germline V gene. V was shortened by 4 bases and J by 4 bases, with 14 bases between the two germline ends. CDR3 in DNA: TGTGCCAGCAGCTCCCTCGACAACCAGTACGAGCAGTACTTC. It is translated as CASSSLDNQYEQYF.

There are a few counts of this clonotype. The chain joins TRBV20-1 to TRBJ1-2; no definite D call. V was cut by 6 bases and J by 4 bases, with 12 bases left in between. The CDR3 spans 12 residues. The germline V gene encodes CDR1 DFQATT and CDR2 SNEGSKA (reference sequence). The CDR3 nucleotides read TGCAGTGCATGGTACTTAACCTATGGCTACACCTTC. It codes for CSAWYLTYGYTF.

This clonotype was recorded a few times. An end of the junction differs from the germline gene, which may be a read error. The chain recombines TRBV4-2 with TRBJ2-3, with D uncertain. This CDR3 is built from 13 residues. Germline CDR1 is LGHNA and CDR2 is YNFKEQ. As DNA, the CDR3 is TGTGCCAGCAGCCAGGCCAGCACCGATACGCAGTATTTT. Protein sequence: CASSQASTDTQYF.

This clonotype has ten or more counts. The rearrangement uses TRBV28 and TRBJ1-2; D is unclear. In germline, CDR1 is MDHEN, CDR2 SYDVKM. This CDR3 is 13 amino acids long. Deletions cut 3 bases from V and 7 bases from J, with 12 bases between. The CDR3 nucleotides read TGTGCCAGCAGTTTTGGCATCCTCCTTGGCTACACCTTC. This sequence encodes CASSFGILLGYTF.

This clonotype was counted a few times. The rearrangement uses TRBV20-1 and TRBJ2-7, with D maybe TRBD2 (5 bases). The CDR3 runs 11 residues. Trimming left V 3 bases short and J 7 bases short, with 10 bases between. The germline V gene has CDR1 DFQATT and CDR2 SNEGSKA (reference sequence). The CDR3 loop reads CSARLREEQYF. CDR3 in DNA: TGCAGTGCTAGGTTACGGGAAGAGCAGTACTTC.

This clonotype was seen a few times. The chain carries TRBV3-2 and TRBJ2-1; no check of the table's D call, TRBD2, against the DNA was made. TRBV3-2 constitutes a pseudogene. This CDR3 is 16 amino acids long. The DNA of the CDR3 is TGTGCCAGCAGCCCTATCGTAGGGCGGGAGGTCGATGAGCAGTTCTTC. Translated: CASSPIVGREVDEQFF.

This clonotype was counted many times. The V call is TRBV18, the J call TRBJ1-6; possibly TRBD1 for D (5 bases). There are 14 residues in the CDR3. V was trimmed by 6 bases and J by 8 bases, leaving 14 bases between them. Germline-derived CDR1 and CDR2 are KGHSH and LQKENI. The CDR3 bases are TGTGCCAGCTCGCCCGGGACCGGGGATTCACCCCTCCACTTT. Its protein product is CASSPGTGDSPLHF.

This chain links TRBV28 with TRBJ2-3; 9 bases align to TRBD2. Germline values: CDR1 MDHEN, CDR2 SYDVKM. Trimming removed 4 bases from V and 5 bases from J; junction bases left unmatched: 16. The CDR3 sequence is 18 residues long. Here the CDR3 reads CASSSPTGVAGEGDTQYF. DNA for the CDR3: TGTGCCAGCAGTTCGCCCACAGGGGTAGCGGGAGAAGGAGATACGCAGTATTTT.